Described below is a single T cell receptor beta chain sequence and its context. The CDR3 loop spans 14 amino acids. Germline trimming cut 9 bases from V and 0 bases from J; bases unmatched to any gene: 8. Per the germline V gene, CDR1 is SNHLY and CDR2 is FYNNEI. This sample was included in a study of blood T cell repertoires in COVID-19. This table comes from immunoSEQ multiplex PCR, and its TCRdb copy is limited to in-frame clones, with some not included. This sample has 30,000 to 40,000 clones; approximately 86% occur once, and the top ten carry around 6.5%. The TCR originated in a human donor in a cohort sampled during active COVID-19. V and J are TRBV2 and TRBJ2-7, with TRBD1 matching 7 bases. The material sequenced was peripheral blood. The CDR3 DNA follows: TGTGCCAGTTCTGAGAGACAGGGCTCCTACGAGCAGTACTTC. Translation gives CASSERQGSYEQYF. Full variable domain (rest looked up from reference TRBV2 and TRBJ2-7): EPEVTQTPSHQVTQMGQEVILRCVPISNHLYFYWYRQILGQKVEFLVSFYNNEISEKSEIFDDQFSVERPDGSNFTLKIRSTKLEDSAMYFCASSERQGSYEQYFGPGTRLTVT.